These 12 T cell receptor beta chains originate from one sample sequenced in a study of blood T cell repertoires in COVID-19. Using immunoSEQ multiplex PCR, the repertoire was profiled, and TCRdb retains in-frame clones only, with some absent. The sample carries about 120,000 clones, 80% to 90% recorded once. The sequenced sample was peripheral blood. The source is a human donor in a cohort sampled during active COVID-19.

CDR3 sequence: CASSPRGAGTSGPRDTQYF. The CDR3 DNA follows: TGCGCCAGCAGCCCCCGCGGGGCCGGGACTAGCGGTCCACGGGATACGCAGTATTTT. This sequence joins TRBV4-1 and TRBJ2-3; 11 bases fit TRBD2. Germline-derived CDR1 and CDR2 are MGHRA and YSYEKL. With 4 bases clipped from V and 6 bases from J, the junction kept 18 bases outside the gene matches. The CDR3 is 19 amino acids.

This clone appeared once. The gene calls are TRBV9 and TRBJ2-1; D possibly corresponds to TRBD1 (6 bases). Germline V gene lookup returns CDR1 SGDLS and CDR2 YYNGEE. The CDR3 is 16 amino acids. The ends were cut back, 0 bases at V and 0 bases at J, with 10 bases in the middle. The CDR3: CASSVGQATSYNEQFF. CDR3 sequence (DNA): TGTGCCAGCAGCGTAGGACAGGCAACCTCCTACAATGAGCAGTTCTTC.

This clone was counted at least ten times. This chain links TRBV28 with TRBJ1-1; D remains ambiguous. Deletions cut 7 bases from V and 8 bases from J, with 14 bases between. The CDR3 spans 12 residues. CDR1 MDHEN and CDR2 SYDVKM come from the germline V gene. The CDR3, as DNA: TGTGCCAGCATCATGTTCACGGGGGAAGCTTTCTTT. It codes for CASIMFTGEAFF. Looking up the rest from reference TRBV28 and TRBJ1-1 gives the full variable domain: DVKVTQSSRYLVKRTGEKVFLECVQDMDHENMFWYRQDPGLGLRLIYFSYDVKMKEKGDIPEGYSVSREKKERFSLILESASTNQTSMYLCASIMFTGEAFFGQGTRLTVV.

As concerns this clone: A read error may account for a junction end that differs from germline. The rearrangement joins TRBV5-1 to TRBJ2-5; tentatively, D is TRBD2 (5 bases). Per the germline V gene, CDR1 is SGHRS and CDR2 is YFSETQ. The CDR3 has 13 residues. CDR3 loop: CAGSARDQETQYF. In nucleotides, the CDR3 is TGCGCCGGCAGCGCCCGGGATCAAGAGACCCAGTACTTC.

This sequence joins TRBV6-2 or TRBV6-3 and TRBJ2-2; 8 nucleotides agree with TRBD2. Germline V gives CDR1 MNHEY, CDR2 SVGEGT. The CDR3 sequence is 15 residues long. After removal of 6 bases from V and 6 bases from J, the junction contained 9 bases not matched to a gene. CDR3 residues: CASSHGWRGAGELFF. DNA of the CDR3: TGTGCCAGCAGCCACGGCTGGCGGGGGGCCGGGGAGCTGTTTTTT.

This clone has just a few counts. V usage is TRBV5-4 and J usage is TRBJ2-7; D gene ambiguous. V lost 0 bases and J 0 bases, leaving 7 bases between the germline ends. From germline, CDR1 is SGHNT and CDR2 YYREEE (reference sequence). The CDR3 spans 14 residues. The CDR3 loop is CASSLGRGSYEQYF. CDR3 DNA: TGTGCCAGCAGCTTGGGGCGAGGCTCCTACGAGCAGTACTTC.

Here the CDR3 reads CASSWSFDRDGYTF. The CDR3 DNA sequence: TGTGCCAGCAGTTGGAGTTTCGACAGGGATGGCTACACCTTC. The chain joins TRBV6-6 to TRBJ1-2; 7 bases agree with TRBD1. Unmatched junction bases numbered 8, after V lost 4 bases and J lost 6 bases. The CDR3 sequence is 14 residues long. Germline V CDR1 and CDR2: MNHNY, SVGAGI (reference sequence).

The V gene is TRBV4-2, the J gene TRBJ1-2; no reliable D call. V was pared by 3 bases and J by 0 bases, with 8 bases between. The CDR3 sequence is 14 residues long. The germline CDR1 and CDR2 sequences are LGHNA and YNFKEQ. In nucleotides, the CDR3 is TGTGCCAGCAGCCAGGTCGGGGCTAACTATGGCTACACCTTC. Amino acids: CASSQVGANYGYTF.

This chain joins TRBV5-4 and TRBJ2-1, with 7 bases fitting TRBD2. The germline V gene has CDR1 SGHNT and CDR2 YYREEE (reference sequence). This CDR3 has 14 residues. J was trimmed by 7 bases and V by 0 bases; bases with no gene match: 4. CDR3: CASSLDWGGNEQFF. The CDR3 bases are TGTGCCAGCAGCTTGGACTGGGGGGGAAATGAGCAGTTCTTC.

This clone appeared a few times. This chain joins TRBV6-5 and TRBJ1-1, with TRBD1 as a possible D gene (6 bases). The CDR3 loop spans 13 amino acids. CDR1 and CDR2 from the germline V gene are MNHEY and SVGAGI. Trimming removed 5 bases at V and 9 bases at J, with 16 bases between. The CDR3 reads CASSIRTDYKAFF. The CDR3 coding sequence is TGTGCCAGCAGTATTCGGACAGACTATAAAGCTTTCTTT.

This clone has a single count. The gene calls are TRBV7-6 and TRBJ2-2; TRBD2 matches at 8 bases. CDR1 is SGHVS, CDR2 FNYEAQ, per germline. Trimming removed 4 bases from V and 0 bases from J; junction bases left unmatched: 1. The CDR3 runs 15 residues. The CDR3 is CASSSGLANTGELFF. CDR3 DNA sequence: TGTGCCAGCAGCTCGGGACTAGCGAACACCGGGGAGCTGTTTTTT.

The chain recombines TRBV5-1 with TRBJ2-5, with D possibly matching TRBD1 (5 bases). The CDR3 has 14 amino acids. Germline V gene sequence: CDR1 SGHRS, CDR2 YFSETQ. V lost 0 bases and J 5 bases, leaving 11 bases between the germline ends. The CDR3 protein is CASSLAPPGETQYF. DNA of the CDR3: TGCGCCAGCAGCTTGGCTCCCCCAGGGGAGACCCAGTACTTC.